Each of the 13 T cell receptor beta chains below was sequenced from the same sample in a study of PD-1 blockade in mismatch repair-deficient tumors. Generated by immunoSEQ multiplex PCR, the TCRdb table keeps only in-frame clones and is missing some. The sample holds about 38,000 clones; 70% to 90% are singletons and the top ten take approximately 3.9%. The source was peripheral blood, collected about 76 weeks after starting pembrolizumab. The receptors were sampled from an adult with mismatch repair-deficient cancer.

A single count supports this clone. This rearrangement joins TRBV19 to TRBJ2-7; possibly TRBD1 for D (6 bases). The germline V gene has CDR1 LNHDA and CDR2 SQIVND (reference sequence). This CDR3 spans 14 amino acids. Trimming left V 3 bases short and J 6 bases short, with 15 bases between. The CDR3: CASSIWSGHPEQYF. The DNA for the CDR3 is TGTGCCAGTAGTATTTGGTCGGGACACCCCGAGCAGTACTTC. Based on the CDR3 plus reference TRBV19 and TRBJ2-7, the full variable domain is DGGITQSPKYLFRKEGQNVTLSCEQNLNHDAMYWYRQDPGQGLRLIYYSQIVNDFQKGDIAEGYSVSREKKESFPLTVTSAQKNPTAFYLCASSIWSGHPEQYFGPGTRLTVT.

The sample holds one count of this clone. The chain carries TRBV14 and TRBJ2-1; 12 bases line up with TRBD2. There are 15 residues in the CDR3. After removal of 4 bases from V and 9 bases from J, the junction contained 7 bases not matched to a gene. Germline V gene sequence: CDR1 SGHDN, CDR2 FVKESK. The CDR3 region is CASSPLAGGMSEQFF. As DNA, the CDR3 is TGTGCCAGCAGCCCACTAGCGGGAGGCATGAGTGAGCAGTTCTTC.

This chain joins TRBV18 and TRBJ2-3; 9 nucleotides match TRBD2. V gave up 4 bases and J gave up 1 base; unmatched junction bases: 0. Looked up from germline, CDR1 is KGHSH and CDR2 is LQKENI. The length of the CDR3 is 14 residues. DNA for the CDR3: TGTGCCAGCTCACGGACTAGCGGCACAGATACGCAGTATTTT. Encoded protein: CASSRTSGTDTQYF.

This rearrangement joins TRBV7-3 to TRBJ1-1; 7 bases agree with TRBD1. The CDR3 is 13 residues long. J gave up 5 bases and V 2 bases, and 2 bases lay outside the gene matches. Looked up from germline, CDR1 is SGHTA and CDR2 is FQGTGA. The DNA of the CDR3 is TGTGCCAGCAGCTTAGAACAGGGGACTGAAGCTTTCTTT. Protein: CASSLEQGTEAFF.

The V and J genes are TRBV29-1 and TRBJ2-5; TRBD1 aligns across 9 bases. In germline, CDR1 is SQVTM, CDR2 ANQGSEA. The CDR3 has 16 amino acids. Trimming at V came to 3 bases and at J to 1 base, leaving 9 bases not matched to a gene. CDR3 sequence (DNA): TGCAGCGTTGACCTGGGGGGACAGGGTTCCCAAGAGACCCAGTACTTC. Amino acid sequence: CSVDLGGQGSQETQYF.

CDR3 in DNA: TGTGCCAGCAGCTTGGTACTAGAGGACAATGAGCAGTTCTTC. It yields the protein CASSLVLEDNEQFF. The chain carries TRBV5-4 and TRBJ2-1, with a possible D match to TRBD2 (5 bases). CDR1 is SGHNT, CDR2 YYREEE, per germline (reference sequence). V lost 0 bases and J lost 5, with 9 bases in between. This CDR3 has 14 residues. The full variable domain, with the rest looked up from reference TRBV5-4 and TRBJ2-1, is ETGVTQSPTHLIKTRGQQVTLRCSSQSGHNTVSWYQQALGQGPQFIFQYYREEENGRGNFPPRFSGLQFPNYSSELNVNALELDDSALYLCASSLVLEDNEQFFGPGTRLTVL.

V usage is TRBV5-1 and J usage is TRBJ2-5; D call uncertain. Germline V gene sequence: CDR1 SGHRS, CDR2 YFSETQ. V was shortened by 0 bases and J by 3 bases, with 0 bases between the two germline ends. CDR3 length: 11 amino acids. As DNA, the CDR3 is TGCGCCAGCAGCTTGGAAGAGACCCAGTACTTC. Translated: CASSLEETQYF. The full variable domain, rest sourced from reference TRBV5-1 and TRBJ2-5, is KAGVTQTPRYLIKTRGQQVTLSCSPISGHRSVSWYQQTPGQGLQFLFEYFSETQRNKGNFPGRFSGRQFSNSRSEMNVSTLELGDSALYLCASSLEETQYFGPGTRLLVL.

The rearrangement uses TRBV29-1 and TRBJ2-3; D perhaps matches TRBD1 (5 bases). The CDR3 runs 13 residues. The V and J ends lost 3 bases and 3 bases respectively, with 10 bases between them. Germline CDR1 SQVTM, CDR2 ANQGSEA. The CDR3 region is CSVEGRVTDTQYF. CDR3 DNA sequence: TGCAGCGTTGAGGGCAGGGTAACAGATACGCAGTATTTT.

The V gene is TRBV11-2, the J gene TRBJ1-1; weak D call: TRBD1 (5 bases). The CDR3 is 14 amino acids. From germline, CDR1 is SGHAT and CDR2 FQNNGV. V lost 5 bases and J 1 base, leaving 11 bases between the germline ends. CDR3 region: CASSETAQNTEAFF. Here the CDR3 DNA reads TGTGCCAGCAGCGAGACAGCTCAGAACACTGAAGCTTTCTTT. Together with reference TRBV11-2 and TRBJ1-1, the CDR3 gives the full variable domain: EAGVAQSPRYKIIEKRQSVAFWCNPISGHATLYWYQQILGQGPKLLIQFQNNGVVDDSQLPKDRFSAERLKGVDSTLKIQPAKLEDSAVYLCASSETAQNTEAFFGQGTRLTVV.

This clone was found once. The J gene is TRBJ2-4, the V gene TRBV27; D ambiguous. This CDR3 has 12 amino acids. The V end was cut by 0 bases, the J end by 15 bases, with 12 bases between. Germline loops: CDR1 MNHEY, CDR2 SMNVEV (reference sequence). The CDR3 coding sequence is TGTGCCAGCAGTTTATCCTTTGGGGTGCTGTACTTC. This sequence encodes CASSLSFGVLYF.

CDR3 residues: CASSERVLGTEAFF. The DNA of the CDR3 is TGTGCCAGCAGTGAAAGAGTGTTGGGCACTGAAGCTTTCTTT. The J gene is TRBJ1-1, the V gene TRBV2; D ambiguous. This CDR3 region has 14 residues. Germline V gene sequence: CDR1 SNHLY, CDR2 FYNNEI. V was pared by 2 bases and J by 4 bases, with 11 bases between. Full variable domain (outside the CDR3, taken from reference TRBV2 and TRBJ1-1): EPEVTQTPSHQVTQMGQEVILRCVPISNHLYFYWYRQILGQKVEFLVSFYNNEISEKSEIFDDQFSVERPDGSNFTLKIRSTKLEDSAMYFCASSERVLGTEAFFGQGTRLTVV.

J is TRBJ1-2 and V is TRBV5-8; no clear D gene. In germline, CDR1 is SGHTS, CDR2 YDEGEE. V dropped 1 base and J dropped 8 bases, with 9 bases sitting between them. The CDR3 length is 12 residues. CDR3 residues: CASSLFVAGYTF. CDR3 coding DNA: TGTGCCAGCAGCTTGTTTGTTGCAGGCTACACCTTC. The full variable domain, rest sourced from reference TRBV5-8 and TRBJ1-2, is EAGVTQSPTHLIKTRGQQATLRCSPISGHTSVYWYQQALGLGLQFLLWYDEGEERNRGNFPPRFSGRQFPNYSSELNVNALELEDSALYLCASSLFVAGYTFGSGTRLTVV.

The chain is built from TRBV19 and TRBJ2-7; tentative D call: TRBD1 (6 bases). Germline assignment: CDR1 LNHDA and CDR2 SQIVND (reference sequence). This CDR3 is 15 amino acids long. V was clipped by 4 bases and J by 3 bases, with 16 bases between them. CDR3 DNA sequence: TGTGCCAGTAGTACGGGGTGGACAGCCAGCTACGAGCAGTACTTC. Translating it yields CASSTGWTASYEQYF.